By share of the sample, the clone carrying this T cell receptor (beta chain) is large. The data belong to a study of control samples from healthy donors and cancer patients. Only in-frame clones appear in the TCRdb table, and some are missing; sequencing was by immunoSEQ multiplex PCR. The sample contains about 9,700 clones, approximately 90% of which appear only once. Germline CDR1 LGHNA, CDR2 YNFKEQ. This CDR3 comprises 13 residues. With 1 base removed from V and 1 base from J, the gap between germline ends came to 2 bases. The chain recombines TRBV4-2 with TRBJ1-5; D remains ambiguous. The receptor comes from a man between 60 and 75 years old with colorectal cancer. The sequenced sample consisted of PBMCs. For the CDR3, the DNA is TGTGCCAGCAGCCAAGGCAGCAATCAGCCCCAGCATTTT. It yields the protein CASSQGSNQPQHF.